This T cell receptor beta chain stems from a study of T-cell reconstitution after alpha-beta-depleted transplantation in children. Molecular barcoding with unique molecular identifiers was used for the TCRbeta library. TCRdb ran MiXCR on the PCR reads and lists one entry per CDR3 protein. The sample records hundreds of thousands of distinct CDR3 sequences, roughly 17% being singletons. This clonotype occurred a few times. Material: PBMCs, mostly from graft donor cells, obtained 360 days after TCRalphabeta/CD19-depleted stem cell transplant. This clonotype originated in a boy under three years old who had a stem cell transplant for Wiskott-Aldrich syndrome, so the T cells may come from the graft donor.

CDR3 nucleotide sequence: TGCAGCGAGCGACGCGGGTCTTCCTGGGAAACCCAGTACTTC. Translating it yields CSERRGSSWETQYF. The genes are TRBV29-1 and TRBJ2-5, with D maybe TRBD2 (5 bases). There are 14 residues in the CDR3. The ends were cut back, 7 bases at V and 8 bases at J, with 23 bases in the middle. In germline, CDR1 is SQVTM, CDR2 ANQGSEA.